This entry lists 15 T cell receptor beta chains sequenced from one sample in a study of T cell repertoires in ileal Crohn's disease. Regarding time point: neoterminal ileum biopsy at postoperative endoscopy, about 6 months after surgery. TCRdb keeps only in-frame clones here, not all; method: immunoSEQ multiplex PCR. The data show a few thousand clones, roughly 85% seen once. Specimen: ileal tissue. Every receptor here comes from an adult with Crohn's disease.

This rearrangement joins TRBV5-6 to TRBJ2-7, with 11 bases identical to TRBD2. Trimming cost V 3 bases and J 7 bases; bases outside gene matches: 6. The germline CDR1 and CDR2 sequences are SGHDT and YYEEEE. This CDR3 comprises 14 residues. CDR3 sequence reads: CASSSTSGTEEQYF. The DNA of the CDR3 is TGTGCCAGCAGCTCGACTAGCGGGACGGAGGAGCAGTACTTC. Full variable domain (outside the CDR3, taken from reference TRBV5-6 and TRBJ2-7): DAGVTQSPTHLIKTRGQQVTLRCSPKSGHDTVSWYQQALGQGPQFIFQYYEEEERQRGNFPDRFSGHQFPNYSSELNVNALLLGDSALYLCASSSTSGTEEQYFGPGTRLTVT.

The genes are TRBV5-1 and TRBJ1-1; TRBD1 agrees at 8 bases. Germline loops: CDR1 SGHRS, CDR2 YFSETQ. The V gene end was trimmed by 0 bases and the J gene end by 4 bases; junction bases not matched to a gene: 8. This CDR3 region has 16 residues. In nucleotides, the CDR3 is TGCGCCAGCAGCTTGGTTACAGGGGGAAGAGGCACTGAAGCTTTCTTT. Amino acids: CASSLVTGGRGTEAFF.

The chain couples TRBV2 to TRBJ1-5; tentative D call: TRBD1 (6 bases). This CDR3 is 14 amino acids long. Germline values: CDR1 SNHLY, CDR2 FYNNEI. V dropped 4 bases and J dropped 2 bases, with 9 bases sitting between them. CDR3 coding DNA: TGTGCCAGCAGTGGGGCAGGGGGCAATCAGCCCCAGCATTTT. It is translated as CASSGAGGNQPQHF.

This chain joins TRBV7-8 and TRBJ2-5; tentatively, D is TRBD2 (5 bases). Germline assignment: CDR1 SGHVS and CDR2 FQNEAQ. This CDR3 is 14 amino acids long. V gave up 5 bases and J gave up 5 bases, with 15 bases separating them. The CDR3 loop reads CASSPQTNVETQYF. CDR3 bases: TGTGCCAGCAGCCCCCAGACTAATGTGGAGACCCAGTACTTC.

The chain joins TRBV9 to TRBJ2-7; D is unclear. From germline, CDR1 is SGDLS and CDR2 YYNGEE. V lost 3 bases and J lost 4, with 8 bases in between. The CDR3 extends over 12 amino acids. DNA for the CDR3: TGTGCCAGCAGCGGTAATGGGTACGAGCAGTACTTC. As protein: CASSGNGYEQYF.

This sequence joins TRBV7-2 and TRBJ2-7; D gene ambiguous. Germline CDR1 and CDR2: SGHTA and FQGNSA. The CDR3 totals 12 residues. With 7 bases removed from V and 3 bases from J, the gap between germline ends came to 10 bases. CDR3 nucleotide sequence: TGTGCCAGCACCCTTTGGGACTACGAGCAGTACTTC. The encoded protein is CASTLWDYEQYF. The full variable domain, in which reference TRBV7-2 and TRBJ2-7 provide the parts outside the CDR3, is GAGVSQSPSNKVTEKGKDVELRCDPISGHTALYWYRQSLGQGLEFLIYFQGNSAPDKSGLPSDRFSAERTGGSVSTLTIQRTQQEDSAVYLCASTLWDYEQYFGPGTRLTVT.

The V and J genes are TRBV7-9 and TRBJ1-4; D is possibly TRBD1 (5 bases). CDR1 SEHNR and CDR2 FQNEAQ come from the germline V gene (reference sequence). The CDR3 loop spans 15 amino acids. V was trimmed by 5 bases and J by 10 bases, leaving 20 bases between them. DNA of the CDR3: TGTGCCAGCAGCCTCCAGGGCGGCCGAGCCCTAAAACTGTTTTTT. This codes for CASSLQGGRALKLFF.

This clone has a single count. CDR3 region: CASRPRPHSNYGYTF. In nucleotides, the CDR3 is TGTGCCAGTAGGCCTCGACCCCATTCGAACTATGGCTACACCTTC. The chain combines TRBV19 with TRBJ1-2; D unclear. This CDR3 contains 15 residues. V was trimmed by 6 bases and J by 2 bases, leaving 16 bases between them. Germline V gene lookup returns CDR1 LNHDA and CDR2 SQIVND (reference sequence). Looking up the rest from reference TRBV19 and TRBJ1-2 gives the full variable domain: DGGITQSPKYLFRKEGQNVTLSCEQNLNHDAMYWYRQDPGQGLRLIYYSQIVNDFQKGDIAEGYSVSREKKESFPLTVTSAQKNPTAFYLCASRPRPHSNYGYTFGSGTRLTVV.

This clone is a singleton in its sample. The gene calls are TRBV4-1 and TRBJ2-1, with D uncertain. CDR3 length: 12 amino acids. V lost 4 bases and J lost 8, with 9 bases in between. CDR1 and CDR2 from the germline V gene are MGHRA and YSYEKL. CDR3 sequence reads: CASSRNRDEQFF. DNA for the CDR3: TGCGCCAGCAGCCGTAACCGCGATGAGCAGTTCTTC.

This clone was observed a few times. V usage is TRBV19 and J usage is TRBJ2-7, with 7 bases fitting TRBD1. The CDR3 totals 13 residues. Germline trimming cut 7 bases from V and 5 bases from J; bases unmatched to any gene: 8. Per the germline V gene, CDR1 is LNHDA and CDR2 is SQIVND (reference sequence). The CDR3 loop reads CASKGPGGHEQYF. In DNA, the CDR3 is TGTGCCAGTAAAGGGCCAGGGGGTCACGAGCAGTACTTC.

V and J are TRBV27 and TRBJ1-1, with TRBD1 matching 10 bases. Germline CDR1 reads MNHEY; CDR2 reads SMNVEV (reference sequence). This CDR3 is built from 14 residues. V trimming: 4 bases; J trimming: 9 bases; junction bases outside the gene matches: 8. In nucleotides, the CDR3 is TGTGCCAGCAGTTCCTCGCCGGGACAGGGGAAAGCTTTCTTT. Translating it yields CASSSSPGQGKAFF.

The V call is TRBV2, the J call TRBJ1-4, with no clear D. The V end was cut by 3 bases, the J end by 7 bases, with 12 bases between. The length of the CDR3 is 14 residues. CDR1 and CDR2 (germline): SNHLY, FYNNEI. CDR3 sequence reads: CASSDIWEPEKLFF. As DNA, the CDR3 is TGTGCCAGCAGTGACATATGGGAGCCTGAAAAACTGTTTTTT.

The chain has TRBV11-1 and TRBJ1-6, with D unresolved. V was cut by 3 bases and J by 5 bases, with 2 bases left in between. This CDR3 region has 12 residues. Germline lookup yields CDR1 SGHAT and CDR2 FQDESV (reference sequence). In DNA, the CDR3 is TGTGCCAGCAGCTTGAATAATTCACCCCTCCACTTT. The encoded protein is CASSLNNSPLHF.

The chain couples TRBV11-2 to TRBJ1-1; D ambiguous. The CDR3 runs to 11 residues. Trimming shortened V by 5 bases and J by 4 bases, and 5 bases separated the two germline ends. The germline V gene encodes CDR1 SGHAT and CDR2 FQNNGV. The CDR3 protein is CASSPGTEAFF. CDR3 nucleotide sequence: TGTGCCAGCAGCCCCGGCACTGAAGCTTTCTTT.

The J gene is TRBJ2-7, the V gene TRBV28; 15 nucleotides agree with TRBD2. Germline loops: CDR1 MDHEN, CDR2 SYDVKM. The V and J ends lost 4 bases and 0 bases, in that order; junction bases with no gene match: 7. The CDR3 extends over 18 amino acids. CDR3 region: CASSSSGLAGGHSYEQYF. CDR3 in DNA: TGTGCCAGCAGTTCCTCGGGACTAGCGGGAGGCCACTCCTACGAGCAGTACTTC.